A single sample is the source of the 13 T cell receptor beta chains below, sequenced in a study of blood T cell repertoires in COVID-19. Libraries were prepared by immunoSEQ multiplex PCR; TCRdb keeps only in-frame clonotypes and omits some of them. The sample shows about 110,000 clones, more than 80% of them seen only once. Material: peripheral blood. The receptors derive from a human donor in a cohort sampled during active COVID-19.

This chain links TRBV5-8 with TRBJ1-2; no clear D gene. Germline CDR1 reads SGHTS; CDR2 reads YDEGEE. Trimming took off 0 bases at V and 4 bases at J, with 13 bases between the two ends. This CDR3 comprises 15 residues. CDR3 protein: CASSLVGPFRYGYTF. The CDR3 nucleotides are TGTGCCAGCAGCTTGGTGGGCCCCTTTCGCTATGGCTACACCTTC.

The chain uses TRBV2 and TRBJ2-3, with D tentatively TRBD1 (6 bases). Germline V gives CDR1 SNHLY, CDR2 FYNNEI. The CDR3 totals 15 residues. Trimming removed 6 bases from V and 2 bases from J, with 15 bases in between. The CDR3, as DNA: TGTGCCAGCAGCTCATACAGGGCCCTCACAGATACGCAGTATTTT. Amino acids: CASSSYRALTDTQYF. The full variable domain, in which reference TRBV2 and TRBJ2-3 provide the parts outside the CDR3, is EPEVTQTPSHQVTQMGQEVILRCVPISNHLYFYWYRQILGQKVEFLVSFYNNEISEKSEIFDDQFSVERPDGSNFTLKIRSTKLEDSAMYFCASSSYRALTDTQYFGPGTRLTVL.

This clone was seen only once. The chain combines TRBV10-3 with TRBJ2-1; tentative D call: TRBD2 (6 bases). V shed 2 bases and J shed 3 bases, with 17 bases lying between them. Germline V gene lookup returns CDR1 ENHRY and CDR2 SYGVKD. The CDR3 consists of 17 residues. The CDR3 is CAISESQFGGRYNEQFF. In DNA, the CDR3 is TGTGCCATCAGTGAGAGTCAATTCGGGGGTCGCTACAATGAGCAGTTCTTC.

This chain connects TRBV5-1 to TRBJ1-5; TRBD1 aligns across 9 bases. This CDR3 is built from 13 residues. From germline, CDR1 is SGHRS and CDR2 YFSETQ. After removal of 7 bases from V and 6 bases from J, the junction contained 5 bases not matched to a gene. In DNA form, the CDR3 reads TGCGCCAGCGGGACAGGGTCGGGTCAGCCCCAGCATTTT. Translating gives CASGTGSGQPQHF.

The chain is built from TRBV9 and TRBJ2-1, with D possibly being TRBD2 (5 bases). Trimming pared 3 bases from V and 4 bases from J, leaving 14 bases between. CDR1 is SGDLS, CDR2 YYNGEE, per germline. This CDR3 has 15 amino acids. Here the CDR3 reads CASSGSGNFYNEQFF. The CDR3, as DNA: TGTGCCAGCAGCGGAAGCGGAAATTTTTACAATGAGCAGTTCTTC.

The genes are TRBV5-5 and TRBJ2-7; 8 positions match TRBD2. Germline CDR1 SGHKS, CDR2 YYEKEE (reference sequence). V trimming: 2 bases; J trimming: 4 bases; junction bases outside the gene matches: 8. This CDR3 region has 15 residues. The CDR3 region is CASSLTGTSLYEQYF. CDR3 DNA sequence: TGTGCCAGCAGCTTAACCGGGACTAGTCTATACGAGCAGTACTTC.

This chain links TRBV29-1 with TRBJ1-2, with D tentatively TRBD1 (6 bases). The CDR3 totals 13 residues. Trimming took off 5 bases at V and 4 bases at J, with 14 bases between the two ends. Germline assignment: CDR1 SQVTM and CDR2 ANQGSEA. The CDR3, as DNA: TGCAGCGTTAGGACAGAGCGTAGCTATGGCTACACCTTC. Amino acids: CSVRTERSYGYTF. The full variable domain, with the rest looked up from reference TRBV29-1 and TRBJ1-2, is SAVISQKPSRDICQRGTSLTIQCQVDSQVTMMFWYRQQPGQSLTLIATANQGSEATYESGFVIDKFPISRPNLTFSTLTVSNMSPEDSSIYLCSVRTERSYGYTFGSGTRLTVV.

The count of this clone is one. V and J are TRBV6-6 and TRBJ2-7; 8 nucleotides agree with TRBD2. V lost 6 bases, J lost 7 bases, and 8 bases stayed unmatched. The CDR3 is 13 residues long. Germline assignment: CDR1 MNHNY and CDR2 SVGAGI (reference sequence). The CDR3 region has the DNA TGTGCCAGCAGCCACGGGGGGGTGGGGGAGCAGTACTTC. It is translated as CASSHGGVGEQYF.

The J gene is TRBJ2-5, the V gene TRBV5-5; D remains ambiguous. The germline V gene encodes CDR1 SGHKS and CDR2 YYEKEE (reference sequence). The CDR3 has 16 residues. Trimming pared 2 bases from V and 4 bases from J, leaving 18 bases between. The CDR3 loop reads CASSFGSSRMGETQYF. Written as DNA, the CDR3 is TGTGCCAGCAGCTTCGGCTCGAGCAGGATGGGAGAGACCCAGTACTTC. Using reference TRBV5-5 and TRBJ2-5 for the parts outside the CDR3, the full variable domain is DAGVTQSPTHLIKTRGQQVTLRCSPISGHKSVSWYQQVLGQGPQFIFQYYEKEERGRGNFPDRFSARQFPNYSSELNVNALLLGDSALYLCASSFGSSRMGETQYFGPGTRLLVL.

The chain recombines TRBV19 with TRBJ1-2; a weak D match, TRBD1 (5 bases). The CDR3 loop spans 15 amino acids. From germline, CDR1 is LNHDA and CDR2 SQIVND (reference sequence). The V and J ends lost 2 bases and 4 bases respectively, with 14 bases between them. The CDR3 DNA follows: TGTGCCAGTAGTATACCAGGGCTCTCCCTCTATGGCTACACCTTC. Its translation: CASSIPGLSLYGYTF.

The V call is TRBV28, the J call TRBJ2-7; TRBD1 aligns across 8 bases. The ends lost 6 bases at V and 1 base at J; junction bases unmatched: 8. Germline CDR1 MDHEN, CDR2 SYDVKM. This CDR3 has 15 residues. The CDR3, as DNA: TGTGCCAGCAGGGGGATTCGGACAGGGTCCTACGAGCAGTACTTC. This translates into CASRGIRTGSYEQYF. The variable domain in full, with the rest retrieved from reference TRBV28 and TRBJ2-7, is DVKVTQSSRYLVKRTGEKVFLECVQDMDHENMFWYRQDPGLGLRLIYFSYDVKMKEKGDIPEGYSVSREKKERFSLILESASTNQTSMYLCASRGIRTGSYEQYFGPGTRLTVT.

The J gene is TRBJ2-3, the V gene TRBV7-3; 13 bases are a match to TRBD2. V shed 4 bases and J 4 bases; nucleotides not matched to a gene: 11. Germline loops: CDR1 SGHTA, CDR2 FQGTGA. The CDR3 consists of 18 residues. The CDR3 DNA is TGTGCCAGCAGCTCCACGCCGGGACTAGCGGGGACCCCAGATACGCAGTATTTT. Its protein product is CASSSTPGLAGTPDTQYF.

This rearrangement joins TRBV5-1 to TRBJ2-7, with TRBD2 as a possible D gene (6 bases). V shed 0 bases and J shed 2 bases, with 12 bases lying between them. In germline, CDR1 is SGHRS, CDR2 YFSETQ. The CDR3 has 15 amino acids. Here the CDR3 reads CASSLVAGLPYEQYF. For the CDR3, the DNA is TGCGCCAGCAGCTTGGTTGCGGGGCTCCCCTACGAGCAGTACTTC.